These 18 T cell receptor beta chains came from one sample sequenced in a study of T-cell reconstitution after alpha-beta-depleted transplantation in children. TCRbeta library preparation incorporated unique molecular identifiers. TCRdb re-called the PCR reads through MiXCR, storing one row per CDR3 protein. The sample shows hundreds of thousands of distinct CDR3 sequences, roughly 17% of them seen only once. The specimen was PBMCs from the stem cell graft donor, collected from the stem cell graft. The receptors were gathered from a human donor who donated a stem cell graft to a child with acute myeloid leukemia.

This clonotype was observed a few times. V and J are TRBV12-3 or TRBV12-4 and TRBJ2-3; D is unresolved. V shed 3 bases and J shed 0 bases, with 19 bases lying between them. The CDR3 runs to 18 residues. CDR3 DNA: TGTGCCAGCAGTTTTGTAACGGAGAATGTTACTAGCACAGATACGCAGTATTTT. It yields the protein CASSFVTENVTSTDTQYF.

The rearrangement joins TRBV7-6 to TRBJ1-6, with TRBD1 matching over 8 bases. Per germline, CDR1 SGHVS and CDR2 FNYEAQ. The CDR3 spans 15 residues. Trimming took 2 bases from V and 6 from J; bases not matched to a gene: 3. CDR3 in DNA: TGTGCCAGCAGCTTACAGGGGGCAGCTAATTCACCCCTCCACTTT. Residues: CASSLQGAANSPLHF.

This clonotype was detected ten times or more. This sequence joins TRBV5-5 and TRBJ2-7; no reliable D call. V lost 0 bases and J 2 bases, leaving 15 bases between the germline ends. CDR3 size: 16 residues. The germline V gene has CDR1 SGHKS and CDR2 YYEKEE (reference sequence). The CDR3 DNA is TGTGCCAGCAGCTTGGAATCCTCGACGGTTGCCTACGAGCAGTACGTC. Protein sequence: CASSLESSTVAYEQYV.

The chain links TRBV7-2 to TRBJ2-2; 9 bases are shared with TRBD2. Germline CDR1 is SGHTA and CDR2 is FQGNSA. The V gene end was trimmed by 2 bases and the J gene end by 3 bases; junction bases not matched to a gene: 7. This CDR3 has 17 amino acids. Written as DNA, the CDR3 is TGTGCCAGCAGCTTATCCAGGCTAGCGGGGTACACCGGGGAGCTGTTTTTT. Translated: CASSLSRLAGYTGELFF.

This chain connects TRBV7-2 to TRBJ2-7; D gene unclear. V was shortened by 3 bases and J by 3 bases, with 6 bases between the two germline ends. The CDR3 is 12 amino acids. Germline V gene sequence: CDR1 SGHTA, CDR2 FQGNSA. The CDR3 region is CASSFSNYEQYF. In DNA form, the CDR3 reads TGTGCCAGCAGCTTCAGTAACTACGAGCAGTACTTC.

There are many counts of this clonotype. V usage is TRBV27 and J usage is TRBJ2-7; 7 bases map to TRBD1. Per germline, CDR1 MNHEY and CDR2 SMNVEV (reference sequence). The length of the CDR3 is 14 residues. The V gene end was trimmed by 5 bases and the J gene end by 4 bases; junction bases not matched to a gene: 8. This CDR3 reads CASSNRDRAYEQYF. For the CDR3, the DNA is TGTGCCAGCAGTAACCGGGACAGAGCTTACGAGCAGTACTTC.

This clonotype was picked up many times. One junction end disagrees with the germline gene, perhaps due to a read error. The chain couples TRBV5-1 to TRBJ2-1; D gene unclear. The CDR3 consists of 11 residues. Looked up from germline, CDR1 is SGHRS and CDR2 is YFSETQ. CDR3 amino acids: CASSLADEQFF. The CDR3 nucleotides read TGTGCCAGCAGTTTAGCAGATGAGCAGTTCTTC. The whole variable domain, remainder taken from reference TRBV5-1 and TRBJ2-1, is KAGVTQTPRYLIKTRGQQVTLSCSPISGHRSVSWYQQTPGQGLQFLFEYFSETQRNKGNFPGRFSGRQFSNSRSEMNVSTLELGDSALYLCASSLADEQFFGPGTRLTVL.

This clonotype was observed many times. This chain uses TRBV12-3 or TRBV12-4 with TRBJ2-2; possibly TRBD1 for D (5 bases). V was cut by 10 bases and J by 4 bases, with 19 bases left in between. The length of the CDR3 is 15 residues. For the CDR3, the DNA is TGTGCCACCAGGGTGAACGTCGGAACCACCGGGGAGCTGTTTTTT. This codes for CATRVNVGTTGELFF.

This clonotype came up many times. The CDR3 protein is CSAIPSGTGNSPLHF. CDR3 nucleotides: TGCAGTGCTATTCCCTCCGGGACAGGGAATTCACCCCTCCACTTT. The chain uses TRBV20-1 and TRBJ1-6; 9 bases fit TRBD1. The germline CDR1 and CDR2 sequences are DFQATT and SNEGSKA (reference sequence). This CDR3 region has 15 residues. V lost 4 bases and J lost 7; bases outside the gene matches: 8.

The table lists this clonotype with many counts. The CDR3 nucleotides are TGCAGCGTGATTAGACAGGGGATTGAAGCTTTCTTT. Its protein product is CSVIRQGIEAFF. The chain uses TRBV29-1 and TRBJ1-1; 8 positions agree with TRBD1. The V segment lost 6 bases and the J segment 7 bases; nucleotides outside the gene matches: 7. From germline, CDR1 is SQVTM and CDR2 ANQGSEA. The CDR3 runs to 12 residues. The full variable domain, rest sourced from reference TRBV29-1 and TRBJ1-1, is SAVISQKPSRDICQRGTSLTIQCQVDSQVTMMFWYRQQPGQSLTLIATANQGSEATYESGFVIDKFPISRPNLTFSTLTVSNMSPEDSSIYLCSVIRQGIEAFFGQGTRLTVV.

The V call is TRBV7-9, the J call TRBJ2-1, with 7 bases aligning to TRBD2. The germline V gene encodes CDR1 SEHNR and CDR2 FQNEAQ (reference sequence). The trim removed 2 bases at V and 5 bases at J, leaving 6 bases unmatched. The CDR3 length is 15 residues. In nucleotides, the CDR3 is TGTGCCAGCAGCTTAAAGCGGGGCTGGGACAATGAGCAGTTCTTC. Protein sequence: CASSLKRGWDNEQFF.

The table lists this clonotype with many counts. The chain links TRBV7-9 to TRBJ2-7; TRBD2 is a possible D gene (5 bases). Trimming cost V 0 bases and J 6 bases, with 9 bases left between them. CDR3 size: 13 residues. Germline lookup yields CDR1 SEHNR and CDR2 FQNEAQ (reference sequence). The CDR3 DNA reads TGTGCCAGCAGCTTAGCCGGGAATTCCGAGCAGTACTTC. It yields the protein CASSLAGNSEQYF. Filled out from reference TRBV7-9 and TRBJ2-7, the complete variable domain reads DTGVSQNPRHKITKRGQNVTFRCDPISEHNRLYWYRQTLGQGPEFLTYFQNEAQLEKSRLLSDRFSAERPKGSFSTLEIQRTEQGDSAMYLCASSLAGNSEQYFGPGTRLTVT.

This clonotype showed up many times. The rearrangement joins TRBV24-1 to TRBJ1-2; perhaps TRBD1 as D (5 bases). Trimming pared 4 bases from V and 2 bases from J, leaving 19 bases between. In germline, CDR1 is KGHDR, CDR2 SFDVKD. This CDR3 spans 17 amino acids. The CDR3 loop reads CATSELKWGSQNYGYTF. In nucleotides, the CDR3 is TGTGCCACCAGTGAACTAAAGTGGGGCAGCCAAAACTATGGCTACACCTTC.

This clonotype was seen at least ten times. The rearrangement uses TRBV20-1 and TRBJ2-7; perhaps TRBD2 as D (5 bases). V lost 1 base and J 5 bases, leaving 21 bases between the germline ends. The CDR3 has 16 amino acids. Per the germline V gene, CDR1 is DFQATT and CDR2 is SNEGSKA (reference sequence). This chain's CDR3 is CSARVGRAGRGDEQYF. In DNA, the CDR3 is TGCAGTGCTAGAGTAGGAAGAGCAGGCCGGGGTGACGAGCAGTACTTC.

The chain combines TRBV7-9 with TRBJ2-2; possibly TRBD2 for D (5 bases). V was trimmed by 3 bases and J by 10 bases, leaving 12 bases between them. This CDR3 is 13 amino acids long. Per germline, CDR1 SEHNR and CDR2 FQNEAQ (reference sequence). The CDR3 loop reads CASSLRGIEELFF. The DNA for the CDR3 is TGTGCCAGCAGCTTGAGAGGGATTGAGGAGCTGTTTTTT.

The chain carries TRBV9 and TRBJ1-3; D remains ambiguous. The V end lost 0 bases, the J end lost 2 bases, and 9 bases lay between the germline ends. From germline, CDR1 is SGDLS and CDR2 YYNGEE. This CDR3 has 15 amino acids. In DNA form, the CDR3 reads TGTGCCAGCAGCGTAGACTCTGCGGCTGGAAACACCATATATTTT. Translated, it gives CASSVDSAAGNTIYF.

This clonotype was observed many times. The rearrangement joins TRBV15 to TRBJ1-2; 8 nucleotides match TRBD1. The CDR3 has 15 amino acids. V gave up 5 bases and J gave up 0 bases; unmatched junction bases: 5. Per the germline V gene, CDR1 is LNHNV and CDR2 is YYDKDF (reference sequence). CDR3 loop: CATSLGTGPNYGYTF. The DNA for the CDR3 is TGTGCCACCAGCTTGGGGACAGGCCCTAACTATGGCTACACCTTC.

The chain carries TRBV10-3 and TRBJ2-7; 7 nucleotides match TRBD1. The CDR3 sequence is 16 residues long. The germline V gene encodes CDR1 ENHRY and CDR2 SYGVKD. After removal of 2 bases from V and 2 bases from J, the junction contained 9 bases not matched to a gene. The CDR3 coding sequence is TGTGCCATCAGTGAGGGCTGGACAGGAACTACCTACGAGCAGTACGTC. Translated: CAISEGWTGTTYEQYV.